The sequence of this T cell receptor (beta chain) was determined in a study of shared clonotypes between healthy human individuals. General study findings and limits: Naive CD4 clonotypes overlapped across a few donors at approximately 4.5%.

About this clone itself: Its target is unknown.

Germline V gene lookup returns CDR1 SGHTA and CDR2 FQGNSA. The CDR3 contains 18 residues. J lost 6 bases, V lost 5 bases, and 14 bases had no gene match. Methods used by the authors: Quality scores were absent from the junction-only immunoSEQ sequences, so filtering differed. Generated by immunoSEQ multiplex PCR, the TCRdb table keeps only in-frame clones and is missing some. V and J calls and clone size come straight from that table; D and trimming were deduced from the DNA. The sample holds some 2.3 million clones; over 85% are singletons and the top ten take 0.39%. The receptor was derived from a man between 18 and 35 years old in good health. Some clones in this sample may be carry-over from other donors' samples. V is TRBV7-2 and J is TRBJ2-7; 15 nucleotides agree with TRBD2. Input material: naive CD4+ T cells from PBMCs. Subset denoted: CD45RA+ positively selected. The CDR3 sequence is CASSPSAGLAGGQGEQYF. Written as DNA, the CDR3 is TGTGCCAGCAGCCCTTCAGCCGGACTAGCGGGAGGGCAGGGCGAGCAGTACTTC.